The 5 T cell receptor beta chains given below trace back to one sample, sequenced in a study of cytomegalovirus exposure and HLA in healthy donors (dated by TCRdb to about 2017). Preparation of the library involved the immunoSEQ multiplex PCR assay. A mixture of 60 forward primers for TCR Vbeta segments and 13 reverse primers for TCR Jbeta segments was used in the multiplex PCR. Held by TCRdb, this immuneACCESS table contains in-frame sequences only and omits some clones. Under half of the omission traces to an unresolved V gene where checked; the cause of the rest is unknown. Within this sample are about 210,000 clones, with approximately 80% of them counted one time only. Around 9.6% of the sample is in the top ten clones. Input material: PBMCs. The receptors stem from a woman aged 45 to 65 in good health and CMV-seropositive.

V and J are TRBV9 and TRBJ2-1; 11 bases are shared with TRBD2. J lost 0 bases, V lost 6 bases, and 5 bases had no gene match. The CDR3 is 16 residues long. The germline V gene encodes CDR1 SGDLS and CDR2 YYNGEE. CDR3 in amino acids: CASKSSGGPSYNEQFF. The CDR3 DNA is TGTGCCAGCAAGTCTAGCGGGGGGCCCTCCTACAATGAGCAGTTCTTC. The whole variable domain, remainder taken from reference TRBV9 and TRBJ2-1, is DSGVTQTPKHLITATGQRVTLRCSPRSGDLSVYWYQQSLDQGLQFLIQYYNGEERAKGNILERFSAQQFPDLHSELNLSSLELGDSALYFCASKSSGGPSYNEQFFGPGTRLTVL.

This clone appeared a few times. The gene calls are TRBV4-1 and TRBJ1-1; 7 nucleotides align to TRBD1. Germline V gene sequence: CDR1 MGHRA, CDR2 YSYEKL. The V segment lost 9 bases and the J segment 3 bases; nucleotides outside the gene matches: 13. There are 15 residues in the CDR3. CDR3 amino acids: CASTPQGQRDTEAFF. Written as DNA, the CDR3 is TGCGCCAGTACACCACAGGGGCAGAGGGACACTGAAGCTTTCTTT.

The chain couples TRBV10-2 to TRBJ2-5; 9 bases agree with TRBD2. The CDR3 consists of 15 residues. Germline V gene data show CDR1 as WSHSY and CDR2 as SAAADI. The V segment lost 6 bases and the J segment 4 bases; nucleotides outside the gene matches: 9. The CDR3 bases are TGCGCCAGCAGGGCGGGGGGGCCAGGGCTAGAGACCCAGTACTTC. Protein: CASRAGGPGLETQYF.

In DNA form, the CDR3 reads TGTGCCAGCAGCTTAGCGACGGGGGACACCATATATTTT. This codes for CASSLATGDTIYF. The chain employs TRBV7-4 and TRBJ1-3, with D perhaps TRBD1 (5 bases). Trimming pared 0 bases from V and 8 bases from J, leaving 8 bases between. CDR1 SGHVT and CDR2 SQSDAQ come from the germline V gene. CDR3 size: 13 residues. The variable domain in full, with the rest retrieved from reference TRBV7-4 and TRBJ1-3, is GAGVSQSPRYKVAKRGRDVALRCDSISGHVTLYWYRQTLGQGSEVLTYSQSDAQRDKSGRPSGRFSAERPERSVSTLKIQRTEQGDSAVYLCASSLATGDTIYFGEGSWLTVV.

There are a few counts of this clone. The chain links TRBV2 to TRBJ2-5, with 7 bases fitting TRBD2. Germline V gene data show CDR1 as SNHLY and CDR2 as FYNNEI. This CDR3 contains 11 residues. J was trimmed by 9 bases and V by 9 bases; bases with no gene match: 7. The CDR3, as DNA: TGTGCCAGTAGATTGGGAGGGCCCCAGTACTTC. Protein product: CASRLGGPQYF.